Only one count was recorded for the clone carrying this T cell receptor beta chain. The data belong to a study of blood T cell repertoires in COVID-19. The germline gives CDR1 LNHNV, CDR2 YYDKDF (reference sequence). This CDR3 has 14 amino acids. V lost 1 base to trimming and J lost 4 bases, with 8 bases between them. In the study's own analysis: Estimation of nucleated cell counts relied on the amplification of reference gene primers. Data came from immunoSEQ multiplex PCR; TCRdb stores just in-frame clones and leaves some out. V, J and clone size are taken as reported in that table, and D and trimming were inferred from the DNA itself. This sample has 200,000 to 300,000 clones; 65% to 90% occur once, and the top ten carry approximately 2.3%.

The receptor's source is a man between 40 and 49 years old who had recovered from COVID-19. J is TRBJ1-3 and V is TRBV15; D gene uncertain. The specimen was peripheral blood. As DNA, the CDR3 is TGTGCCACCAGCAGAGTGATGAGGGGAAACACCATATATTTT. Its protein product is CATSRVMRGNTIYF.